This T cell receptor (beta chain) emerged from a study of blood T cell repertoires in COVID-19. This CDR3 region has 13 residues. In germline, CDR1 is MDHEN, CDR2 SYDVKM. Between the trimmed V and J ends, which lost 7 bases and 4 bases, there was a span of 13 bases. The method was immunoSEQ multiplex PCR; TCRdb's version includes in-frame clones alone and lacks a portion of them. The repertoire holds roughly 250,000 clones, roughly 82% seen once, with 4% to 5% in the top ten. The gene calls are TRBV28 and TRBJ1-2; no definite D call. The specimen was peripheral blood. The source of this sequence is a woman aged 65 to 85 with acute or convalescent COVID-19. CDR3 protein: CASISGNGYGYTF. In nucleotides, the CDR3 is TGTGCCAGCATTTCGGGGAACGGCTATGGCTACACCTTC.